Presented here are 4 T cell receptor beta chains from one specimen sequenced in a study of blood T cell repertoires in COVID-19. Assay used: immunoSEQ multiplex PCR; TCRdb lists only in-frame clones, some missing. The table includes 250,000 to 400,000 clones, around 90% detected once. The sequenced sample was peripheral blood. These receptors came from a woman aged 25 to 39 with COVID-19, enrolled during active disease.

The rearrangement joins TRBV19 to TRBJ1-3; the D gene is possibly TRBD1 (5 bases). Germline V CDR1 and CDR2: LNHDA, SQIVND (reference sequence). CDR3 length: 17 residues. The ends were cut back, 3 bases at V and 0 bases at J, with 15 bases in the middle. DNA of the CDR3: TGTGCCAGTAGTATCTCCCCAGGGAAGGCCTCTGGAAACACCATATATTTT. Translating gives CASSISPGKASGNTIYF.

V gene TRBV11-2 combines with J gene TRBJ1-6; possibly TRBD1 for D (6 bases). V was cut by 0 bases and J by 7 bases, with 7 bases left in between. CDR1 is SGHAT, CDR2 FQNNGV, per germline. The CDR3 covers 14 residues. As DNA, the CDR3 is TGTGCCAGCAGCTTAGAGGGGGCAAATTCACCCCTCCACTTT. Translated: CASSLEGANSPLHF.

The genes are TRBV19 and TRBJ2-2, with TRBD2 matching over 9 bases. The germline V gene encodes CDR1 LNHDA and CDR2 SQIVND (reference sequence). V was clipped by 5 bases and J by 5 bases; unmatched bases: 12. The CDR3 is 17 amino acids. CDR3 bases: TGTGCCAGTAGTCTTCAACGAGGACTAGCGATAACCGGGGAGCTGTTTTTT. Residues: CASSLQRGLAITGELFF.

This sequence joins TRBV5-6 and TRBJ1-1; D perhaps matches TRBD1 (5 bases). Trimming stripped 4 bases from V and 4 bases from J, with 11 bases between. Looked up from germline, CDR1 is SGHDT and CDR2 is YYEEEE. The CDR3 spans 13 residues. CDR3 DNA: TGTGCCAGCAGCAGGGGTGTGAGCACTGAAGCTTTCTTT. It yields the protein CASSRGVSTEAFF.